Presented here are 5 T cell receptor beta chains from one specimen sequenced in a study. TCRdb re-called the 5' RACE reads through MiXCR, storing one row per CDR3 protein. Of tens of thousands of distinct CDR3 sequences detected, 20% to 30% appear once; the ten largest clones hold 3.5% to 4%. The material sequenced was naive CD4+ T cells sorted from a lymph node. Subset meaning: naive CD4+ T cells, CD4+CD45RA+CD25-. The receptors were gathered from a female donor with breast cancer.

The chain carries TRBV12-3 or TRBV12-4 and TRBJ1-5, with D possibly matching TRBD1 (5 bases). The CDR3 extends over 13 amino acids. V was pared by 5 bases and J by 5 bases, with 10 bases between. The CDR3 reads CASSARGDQPQHF. As DNA, the CDR3 is TGTGCCAGCAGTGCGCGAGGGGATCAGCCCCAGCATTTT.

The rearrangement uses TRBV7-2 and TRBJ2-1, with D tentatively TRBD2 (5 bases). Germline loops: CDR1 SGHTA, CDR2 FQGNSA. The CDR3 is 14 residues long. V dropped 5 bases and J dropped 8 bases, with 16 bases sitting between them. DNA for the CDR3: TGTGCCAGCAGCCCCGACCGAACTAGGGATGAGCAGTTCTTC. This sequence encodes CASSPDRTRDEQFF. The full variable domain, completed using reference TRBV7-2 and TRBJ2-1, is GAGVSQSPSNKVTEKGKDVELRCDPISGHTALYWYRQSLGQGLEFLIYFQGNSAPDKSGLPSDRFSAERTGGSVSTLTIQRTQQEDSAVYLCASSPDRTRDEQFFGPGTRLTVL.

In this sample, this clonotype turned up many times. This chain joins TRBV20-1 and TRBJ2-1; TRBD2 matches at 7 bases. Trimming took 0 bases from V and 9 from J; bases not matched to a gene: 11. The CDR3 totals 15 residues. Looked up from germline, CDR1 is DFQATT and CDR2 is SNEGSKA (reference sequence). CDR3 nucleotides: TGCAGTGCTAGAGATTGGGCTAGCGGAAGGGGTGAGCAGTTCTTC. Translated, it gives CSARDWASGRGEQFF.

This clonotype occurred a few times. The chain is built from TRBV12-3 or TRBV12-4 and TRBJ1-1; D gene ambiguous. The CDR3 is made up of 12 amino acids. The V end was cut by 6 bases, the J end by 3 bases, with 8 bases between. The CDR3 here is CASRPGDTEAFF. The CDR3 coding sequence is TGTGCCAGCAGACCCGGGGACACTGAAGCTTTCTTT.

This clonotype was picked up many times. The rearrangement joins TRBV29-1 to TRBJ1-2; 8 bases fit TRBD1. The junction had 12 bases not matched to a gene; V was cut back by 7 bases and J by 5 bases. The CDR3 consists of 14 residues. Germline CDR1 reads SQVTM; CDR2 reads ANQGSEA. The CDR3 bases are TGCAGCGCAGAAAAACAGGGGGGCGGGTATGGCTACACCTTC. Translation: CSAEKQGGGYGYTF.